The entry below gives a single TCR beta chain sequence along with its context. Its target is not known. This record comes from a study of radiotherapy plus CTLA-4 blockade in lung cancer. Study details: Patients showed objective responses in over 15% of cases, and disease control was achieved by 30% to 35%. Overall study findings and caveats: With interferon-beta, early dynamics of blood T cell clones were reported to best predict response. Blood saw expansion of tumor-derived TCR clones after radiotherapy plus ipilimumab.

Libraries were prepared by immunoSEQ multiplex PCR; TCRdb keeps only in-frame clonotypes and omits some of them. The sample has some 90,000 clones, around 83% seen once. The CDR3 runs 14 residues. Germline values: CDR1 SQVTM, CDR2 ANQGSEA. Trimming left V 6 bases short and J 3 bases short, with 18 bases between. Focal radiation was given together with CTLA-4 blockade (ipilimumab) to patients with chemo-refractory metastatic non-small-cell lung cancer. This rearrangement joins TRBV29-1 to TRBJ2-7; D is undetermined. The sequenced sample was peripheral blood, obtained from a patient treated with radiotherapy plus ipilimumab. The receptor's source is a human donor with non-small cell lung cancer who had stable disease on radiotherapy plus ipilimumab. The CDR3 region is CSVAHPKKSYEQYF. Written as DNA, the CDR3 is TGCAGCGTCGCGCACCCGAAAAAAAGCTACGAGCAGTACTTC.